This T cell receptor beta chain is from a study of T cells in Graves' hyperthyroidism and ophthalmopathy. The CDR3 regions of TCR beta were amplified from RNA transcripts. The TCR CDR3 first-round RT-PCR relied on the HTBI primer set. Via MiXCR, TCRdb re-called the multiplex PCR reads, giving one row per CDR3 protein. The table includes 700,000 or so distinct CDR3 sequences, around 15% detected once. V lost 5 bases and J lost 1, with 18 bases in between. The CDR3 contains 16 residues. Germline V CDR1 and CDR2: SEHNR, FQNEAQ (reference sequence). Patients aged 18 to 65 had newly diagnosed hyperthyroidism that had lasted under 2 months.

This rearrangement joins TRBV7-9 to TRBJ2-7, with D possibly matching TRBD2 (7 bases). This TCR was sampled from a man aged 18 to 29 with Graves' hyperthyroidism. Specimen: blood. CDR3 protein: CASSPPRGGESYEQYF. As DNA, the CDR3 is TGTGCCAGCAGCCCTCCCCGCGGGGGCGAGTCCTACGAGCAGTACTTC.